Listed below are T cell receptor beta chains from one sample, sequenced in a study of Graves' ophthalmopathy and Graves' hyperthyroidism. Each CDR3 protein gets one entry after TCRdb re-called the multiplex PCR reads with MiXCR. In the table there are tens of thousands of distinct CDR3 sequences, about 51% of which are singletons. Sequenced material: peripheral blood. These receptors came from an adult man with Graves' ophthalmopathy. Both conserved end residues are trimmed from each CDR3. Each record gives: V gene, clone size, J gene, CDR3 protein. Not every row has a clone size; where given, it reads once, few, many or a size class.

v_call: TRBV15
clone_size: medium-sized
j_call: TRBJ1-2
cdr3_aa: ATSREGGVDGYT

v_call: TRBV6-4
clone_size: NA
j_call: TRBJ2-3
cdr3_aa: ASSDSKRTNTGGTDTQY

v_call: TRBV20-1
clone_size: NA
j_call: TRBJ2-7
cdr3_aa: SAYTGTGTYEQY

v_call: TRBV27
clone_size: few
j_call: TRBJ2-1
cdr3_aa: ASSLRLAGSGEQF

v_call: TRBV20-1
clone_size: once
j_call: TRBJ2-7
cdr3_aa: SALPGTLISDEQY

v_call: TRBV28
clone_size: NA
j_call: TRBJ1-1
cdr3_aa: ASKIGTALMNTEAF

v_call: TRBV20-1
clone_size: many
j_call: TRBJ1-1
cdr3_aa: SATPDPNTEAF

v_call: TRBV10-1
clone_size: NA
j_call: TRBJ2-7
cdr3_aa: ASSGRIAGGYYEQY

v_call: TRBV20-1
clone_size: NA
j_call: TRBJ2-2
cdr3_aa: SARDERPLPGELF

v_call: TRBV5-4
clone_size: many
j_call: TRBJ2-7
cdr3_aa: ASSSLRGAGEQY

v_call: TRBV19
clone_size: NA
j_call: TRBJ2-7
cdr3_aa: ASSIKGDYEQY

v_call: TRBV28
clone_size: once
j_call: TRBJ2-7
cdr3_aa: ASIEGDYEQY

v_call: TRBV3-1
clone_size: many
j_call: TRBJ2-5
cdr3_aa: ASSQDRGPSETQY

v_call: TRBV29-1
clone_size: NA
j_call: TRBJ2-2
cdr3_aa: SVRGGTANTGELF

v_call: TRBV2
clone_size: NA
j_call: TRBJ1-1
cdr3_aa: ASSEASSPLFVGTEAF

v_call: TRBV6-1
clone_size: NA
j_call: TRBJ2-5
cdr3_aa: ASSEAGQPQY

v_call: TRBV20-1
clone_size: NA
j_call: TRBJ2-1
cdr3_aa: SARVGLEGREQF

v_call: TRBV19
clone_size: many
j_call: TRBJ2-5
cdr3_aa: ASSHGGTGETQY

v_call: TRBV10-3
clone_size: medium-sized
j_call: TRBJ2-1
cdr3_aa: AISLGGSSNEQF

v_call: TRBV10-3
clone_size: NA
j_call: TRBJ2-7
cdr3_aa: AISEFNDPYWH

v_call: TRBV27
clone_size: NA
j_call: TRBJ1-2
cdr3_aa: ASSLSMGWGRIHYGYT

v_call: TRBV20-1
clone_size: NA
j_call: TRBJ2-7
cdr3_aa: SARDSTGISYEQY

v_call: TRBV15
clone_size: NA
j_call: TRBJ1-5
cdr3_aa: ATSRDRWGADQPQH

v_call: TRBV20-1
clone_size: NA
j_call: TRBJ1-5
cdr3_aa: SARTGTGATQH

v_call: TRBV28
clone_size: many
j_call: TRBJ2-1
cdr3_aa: ASTPTEGQPSYNEQF

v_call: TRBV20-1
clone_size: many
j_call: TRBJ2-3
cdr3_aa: SASRQGPDTQY